This T cell receptor beta chain was obtained from a study of blood T cell repertoires in COVID-19. Study background: From the United States, Italy and Spain came samples of acute and convalescent COVID-19. The cDNA or gDNA used as material had been derived from T cells, B-cell-depleted T cells, or PBMCs.

Data came from immunoSEQ multiplex PCR; TCRdb stores just in-frame clones and leaves some out. The sample carries 100,000 or so clones, 81% recorded once. The origin of this receptor is a man older than 75 with acute or convalescent COVID-19. The sample taken for sequencing was peripheral blood.

The CDR3 nucleotides read TGTGCCAGCTCACCAGCGGGGATTTATGCCGGAAACACCATATATTTT. Translation gives CASSPAGIYAGNTIYF. V and J are TRBV18 and TRBJ1-3; D remains unclear. The V and J ends lost 2 bases and 4 bases respectively, with 15 bases between them. The CDR3 extends over 16 amino acids. CDR1 is KGHSH and CDR2 is LQKENI in the germline V gene.